This TCR beta chain was identified in a study of PD-1 blockade in classical Hodgkin lymphoma. Study observations and caveats: Only CD4+ TCR diversity, not CD8+, had risen significantly by C4D1.

TCRdb keeps only in-frame clones here, not all; method: immunoSEQ multiplex PCR. This table has tens of thousands of clones, around 80% appearing once. CDR3 size: 14 residues. Germline values: CDR1 SGHTA, CDR2 FQGNSA. V lost 4 bases to trimming and J lost 6 bases; unmatched junction nucleotides: 4. On this clone itself: The antigen is undetermined.

The time point: cycle 4 day 1 (C4D1), after around six weeks of nivolumab. Patients all relapsed after autologous stem cell transplantation, and there was variation in brentuximab vedotin exposure. Isolation of CD4+ T cells from thawed PBMCs was performed by magnetic negative selection. V usage is TRBV7-2 and J usage is TRBJ2-5; 11 positions agree with TRBD2. The specimen was CD4+ T cells from blood, collected before the fourth cycle of nivolumab. This TCR derives from a human donor with classical Hodgkin lymphoma. CDR3 bases: TGTGCCAGCAGCTGGACTAGCGGGCAACAGACCCAGTACTTC. It is translated as CASSWTSGQQTQYF.